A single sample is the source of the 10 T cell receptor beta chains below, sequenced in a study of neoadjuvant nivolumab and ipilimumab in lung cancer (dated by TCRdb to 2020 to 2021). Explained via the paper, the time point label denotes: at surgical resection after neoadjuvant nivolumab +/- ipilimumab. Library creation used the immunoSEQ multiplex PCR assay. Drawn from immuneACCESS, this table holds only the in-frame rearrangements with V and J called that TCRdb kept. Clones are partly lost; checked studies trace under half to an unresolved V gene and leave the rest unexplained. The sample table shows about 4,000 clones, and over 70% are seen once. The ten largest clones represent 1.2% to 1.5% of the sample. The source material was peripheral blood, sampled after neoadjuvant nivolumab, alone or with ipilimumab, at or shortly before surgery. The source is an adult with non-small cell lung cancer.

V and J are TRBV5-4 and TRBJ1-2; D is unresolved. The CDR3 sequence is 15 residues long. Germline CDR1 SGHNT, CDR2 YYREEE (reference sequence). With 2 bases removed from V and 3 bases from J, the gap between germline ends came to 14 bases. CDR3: CASSFYGPGHYGYTF. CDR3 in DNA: TGTGCCAGCAGCTTTTACGGGCCCGGACACTATGGCTACACCTTC.

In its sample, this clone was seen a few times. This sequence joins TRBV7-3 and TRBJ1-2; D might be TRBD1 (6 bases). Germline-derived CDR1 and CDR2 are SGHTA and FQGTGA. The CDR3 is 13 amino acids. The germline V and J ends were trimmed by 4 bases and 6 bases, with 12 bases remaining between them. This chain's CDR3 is CASSSTGKDGYTF. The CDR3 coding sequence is TGTGCCAGCAGCTCAACAGGGAAAGATGGCTACACCTTC.

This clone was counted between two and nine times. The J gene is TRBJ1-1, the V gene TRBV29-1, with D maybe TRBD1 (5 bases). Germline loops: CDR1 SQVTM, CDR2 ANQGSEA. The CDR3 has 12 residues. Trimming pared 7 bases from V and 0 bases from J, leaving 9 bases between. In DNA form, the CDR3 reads TGCAGCGCTCCGGGACTGAACACTGAAGCTTTCTTT. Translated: CSAPGLNTEAFF.

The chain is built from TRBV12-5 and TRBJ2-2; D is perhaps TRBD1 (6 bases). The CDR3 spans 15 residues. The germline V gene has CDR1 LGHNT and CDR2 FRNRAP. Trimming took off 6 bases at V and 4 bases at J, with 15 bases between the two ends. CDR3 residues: CASGEVIGGTGELFF. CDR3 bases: TGTGCTAGTGGAGAGGTCATAGGGGGCACCGGGGAGCTGTTTTTT.

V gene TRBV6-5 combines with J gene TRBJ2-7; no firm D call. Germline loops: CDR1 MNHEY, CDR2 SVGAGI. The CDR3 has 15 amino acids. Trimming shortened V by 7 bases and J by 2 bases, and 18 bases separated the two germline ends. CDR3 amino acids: CASKSPGRPPYEQYF. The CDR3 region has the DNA TGTGCCAGCAAATCTCCCGGGCGACCTCCCTACGAGCAGTACTTC.

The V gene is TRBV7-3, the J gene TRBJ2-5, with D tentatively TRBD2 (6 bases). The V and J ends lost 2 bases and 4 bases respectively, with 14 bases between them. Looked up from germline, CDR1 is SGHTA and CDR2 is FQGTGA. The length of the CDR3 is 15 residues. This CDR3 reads CASSLSGSGGETQYF. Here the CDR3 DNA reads TGTGCCAGCAGCTTATCCGGGAGTGGGGGAGAGACCCAGTACTTC.

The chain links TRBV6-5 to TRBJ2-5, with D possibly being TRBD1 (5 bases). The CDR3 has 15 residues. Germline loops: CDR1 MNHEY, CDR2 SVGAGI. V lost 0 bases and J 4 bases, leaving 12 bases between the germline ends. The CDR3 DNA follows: TGTGCCAGCAGTTACTCGATAGGGGAACGAGAGACCCAGTACTTC. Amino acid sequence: CASSYSIGERETQYF.

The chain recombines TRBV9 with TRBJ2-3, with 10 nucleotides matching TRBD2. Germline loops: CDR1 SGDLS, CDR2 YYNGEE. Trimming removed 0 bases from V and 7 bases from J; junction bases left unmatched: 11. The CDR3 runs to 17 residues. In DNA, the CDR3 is TGTGCCAGCAGCGTAGGAGGAAGCGGGAGGGCTGGAAATACGCAGTATTTT. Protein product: CASSVGGSGRAGNTQYF. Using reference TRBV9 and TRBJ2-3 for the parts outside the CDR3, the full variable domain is DSGVTQTPKHLITATGQRVTLRCSPRSGDLSVYWYQQSLDQGLQFLIQYYNGEERAKGNILERFSAQQFPDLHSELNLSSLELGDSALYFCASSVGGSGRAGNTQYFGPGTRLTVL.

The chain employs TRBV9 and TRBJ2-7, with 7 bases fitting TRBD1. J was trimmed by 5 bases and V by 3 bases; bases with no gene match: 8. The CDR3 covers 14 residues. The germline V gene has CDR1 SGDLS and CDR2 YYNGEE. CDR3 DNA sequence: TGTGCCAGCAGCGCGACAGGGTCCACCCACGAGCAGTACTTC. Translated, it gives CASSATGSTHEQYF.

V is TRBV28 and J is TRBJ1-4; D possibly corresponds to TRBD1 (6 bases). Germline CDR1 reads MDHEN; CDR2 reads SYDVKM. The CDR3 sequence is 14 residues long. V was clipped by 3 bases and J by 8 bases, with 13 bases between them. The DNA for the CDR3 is TGTGCCAGCAGTTTGGGGGGGGCTAGCGAAAAACTGTTTTTT. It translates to CASSLGGASEKLFF.